The 20 T cell receptor beta chains in this list originate from one sample, sequenced in a study of T cell repertoires in cytomegalovirus infection. The antigens for these receptors are not known. TCRdb reanalysed the reads using MiXCR and keeps one entry per CDR3 protein. The sample has about a million distinct CDR3 sequences, around 32% seen once. The sequenced sample was cultured CD8+ T cells from PBMCs, obtained from culture after CMV antigen stimulation. These receptor sequences come from a human donor in good health (CMV status not recorded). Some clones in this sample may be carry-over from other donors' samples.

This clonotype came up a few times. This chain links TRBV10-3 with TRBJ2-7; 7 bases line up with TRBD2. With V trimmed by 8 bases and J by 4 bases, 5 bases remained unmatched. The CDR3 has 12 residues. The germline V gene has CDR1 ENHRY and CDR2 SYGVKD. CDR3 bases: TGTGCCATCGGGGGAGGGAATTACGAGCAGTACTTC. This translates into CAIGGGNYEQYF.

The V gene is TRBV28, the J gene TRBJ2-6; the D gene is possibly TRBD1 (5 bases). The CDR3 length is 14 residues. Germline V CDR1 and CDR2: MDHEN, SYDVKM. Trimming took off 6 bases at V and 0 bases at J, with 6 bases between the two ends. The CDR3 nucleotides are TGTGCCAGCAGGACAGACTCTGGGGCCAACGTCCTGACTTTC. This translates into CASRTDSGANVLTF. Combining the CDR3 with reference TRBV28 and TRBJ2-6 gives the whole variable domain DVKVTQSSRYLVKRTGEKVFLECVQDMDHENMFWYRQDPGLGLRLIYFSYDVKMKEKGDIPEGYSVSREKKERFSLILESASTNQTSMYLCASRTDSGANVLTFGAGSRLTVL.

This clonotype was counted only a few times. V usage is TRBV7-6 and J usage is TRBJ2-1; D unresolved. Trimming removed 5 bases at V and 8 bases at J, with 13 bases between. Per the germline V gene, CDR1 is SGHVS and CDR2 is FNYEAQ. The length of the CDR3 is 13 residues. DNA of the CDR3: TGTGCCAGCAGCCCAGGATTAGTCCATGAGCAGTTCTTC. Protein: CASSPGLVHEQFF.

The chain employs TRBV28 and TRBJ2-5; 8 positions match TRBD2. Germline V gene lookup returns CDR1 MDHEN and CDR2 SYDVKM. Germline trimming cut 7 bases from V and 1 base from J; bases unmatched to any gene: 8. The CDR3 runs 15 residues. The CDR3 sequence is CASTPASGPQETQYF. The CDR3 bases are TGTGCCAGCACCCCCGCTAGCGGGCCCCAAGAGACCCAGTACTTC.

J is TRBJ2-3 and V is TRBV19; D unresolved. The CDR3 runs 15 residues. Germline V gene sequence: CDR1 LNHDA, CDR2 SQIVND (reference sequence). V shed 3 bases and J shed 0 bases, with 10 bases lying between them. Here the CDR3 reads CASSMSGWSTDTQYF. As DNA, the CDR3 is TGTGCCAGTAGTATGTCCGGGTGGAGCACAGATACGCAGTATTTT. Together with reference TRBV19 and TRBJ2-3, the CDR3 gives the full variable domain: DGGITQSPKYLFRKEGQNVTLSCEQNLNHDAMYWYRQDPGQGLRLIYYSQIVNDFQKGDIAEGYSVSREKKESFPLTVTSAQKNPTAFYLCASSMSGWSTDTQYFGPGTRLTVL.

The sample holds a few counts of this clonotype. This chain connects TRBV7-8 to TRBJ2-2; 10 bases line up with TRBD2. The germline V gene encodes CDR1 SGHVS and CDR2 FQNEAQ. This CDR3 region has 17 residues. Trimming took 6 bases from V and 3 from J; bases not matched to a gene: 10. CDR3 coding DNA: TGTGCCAGCAGGCAACCTAGCGGGGGAATTTACACCGGGGAGCTGTTTTTT. Protein sequence: CASRQPSGGIYTGELFF.

This clonotype was observed a few times. The genes are TRBV12-3 or TRBV12-4 and TRBJ2-7; no firm D call. With 2 bases removed from V and 5 bases from J, the gap between germline ends came to 10 bases. CDR3 size: 13 residues. This CDR3 reads CASSLRWGDEQYF. DNA of the CDR3: TGTGCCAGCAGTTTAAGGTGGGGTGACGAGCAGTACTTC.

This clonotype was observed a handful of times. The genes are TRBV5-6 and TRBJ1-3, with 8 bases identical to TRBD1. CDR3 length equals 19 residues. Germline CDR1 SGHDT, CDR2 YYEEEE. The V segment lost 4 bases and the J segment 0 bases; nucleotides outside the gene matches: 15. The CDR3 loop reads CASSLEGGQGTPSGNTIYF. In DNA, the CDR3 is TGTGCCAGCAGCCTCGAGGGAGGACAGGGAACCCCCTCTGGAAACACCATATATTTT.

This chain uses TRBV7-6 with TRBJ2-3; D gene uncertain. Germline V gene lookup returns CDR1 SGHVS and CDR2 FNYEAQ. V was cut by 1 base and J by 3 bases, with 14 bases left in between. This CDR3 spans 16 amino acids. The CDR3 protein is CASSLGEVTLTDTQYF. CDR3 sequence (DNA): TGTGCCAGCAGCTTAGGAGAGGTCACATTAACAGATACGCAGTATTTT.

CDR3 sequence reads: CATSRDRGQGEKLFF. The CDR3 DNA follows: TGTGCCACCAGCAGAGACAGGGGTCAAGGAGAAAAACTGTTTTTT. This rearrangement joins TRBV15 to TRBJ1-4; weak D call: TRBD1 (6 bases). There are 15 residues in the CDR3. V lost 0 bases, J lost 8 bases, and 13 bases lay in between. CDR1 and CDR2 from the germline V gene are LNHNV and YYDKDF (reference sequence).

This clonotype was counted only a few times. The CDR3 loop reads CASSLSSGGAAKLFF. The CDR3 nucleotides read TGTGCCAGCAGTTTATCCTCCGGGGGCGCCGCAAAACTGTTTTTT. This chain links TRBV27 with TRBJ1-4, with D tentatively TRBD1 (6 bases). The V end was cut by 0 bases, the J end by 10 bases, with 15 bases between. CDR1 is MNHEY and CDR2 is SMNVEV in the germline V gene (reference sequence). The CDR3 length is 15 residues.

On this clonotype itself: Just one base apart from a much larger clone, this may be a read error. The chain is built from TRBV5-4 and TRBJ2-7, with a possible D match to TRBD2 (5 bases). The V gene lost 4 bases and the J gene lost 2 bases, with 10 bases spanning the gap. Germline CDR1 and CDR2: SGHNT and YYREEE (reference sequence). The CDR3 has 13 residues. CDR3 nucleotides: TGTGCCAGCAGCGCCGGGAAAGCCTACGAGCAGTACTTC. It encodes CASSAGKAYEQYF.

This clonotype has just one count. The CDR3 DNA reads as TGTGCCAGCAGTTACACCGGACGGGGGGGGACTGAAGCTTTCTTT. This gives the protein CASSYTGRGGTEAFF. The chain employs TRBV6-5 and TRBJ1-1, with a possible D match to TRBD1 (5 bases). V lost 2 bases and J lost 5, with 15 bases in between. CDR3 length: 15 residues. Germline V gene sequence: CDR1 MNHEY, CDR2 SVGAGI.

Written as DNA, the CDR3 is TGTGCCAGCAGCTTGGAGGGTAACGAGCAGTACTTC. Protein product: CASSLEGNEQYF. The genes are TRBV5-5 and TRBJ2-7, with D hard to call. Germline CDR1 reads SGHKS; CDR2 reads YYEKEE (reference sequence). There are 12 residues in the CDR3. Trimming removed 0 bases from V and 5 bases from J, with 6 bases in between.

As regards this clonotype: Given a much more abundant clone one base away, this may be a read error. V is TRBV27 and J is TRBJ2-2; D unclear. CDR1 MNHEY and CDR2 SMNVEV come from the germline V gene (reference sequence). With 3 bases removed from V and 4 bases from J, the gap between germline ends came to 6 bases. The CDR3 has 13 amino acids. For the CDR3, the DNA is TGTGCCAGCAGTTTCCACAGCACCGGGGAGCTGTTTTTT. It is translated as CASSFHSTGELFF.

This chain's CDR3 is CASSEEKASYKQYV. The DNA for the CDR3 is TGTGCCAGCAGTGAAGAGAAAGCTTCCTACAAGCAGTACGTC. The chain employs TRBV6-1 and TRBJ2-7; D unclear. The CDR3 is 14 amino acids. CDR1 is MNHNS and CDR2 is SASEGT in the germline V gene.

The J gene is TRBJ2-3, the V gene TRBV6-6; D might be TRBD2 (6 bases). The CDR3 totals 13 residues. The V and J ends lost 5 bases and 2 bases respectively, with 8 bases between them. The germline V gene has CDR1 MNHNY and CDR2 SVGAGI (reference sequence). This CDR3 is CASSGTFTDTQYF. For the CDR3, the DNA is TGTGCCAGCAGTGGGACTTTCACAGATACGCAGTATTTT.

This clonotype appeared a single time. The chain uses TRBV19 and TRBJ2-4, with D unclear. The germline CDR1 and CDR2 sequences are LNHDA and SQIVND (reference sequence). Trimming took off 1 base at V and 6 bases at J, with 1 base between the two ends. The CDR3 has 11 residues. CDR3: CASSIGNIQYF. CDR3 nucleotide sequence: TGTGCCAGTAGTATAGGAAACATTCAGTACTTC.

V usage is TRBV27 and J usage is TRBJ1-2; D remains unclear. V shed 3 bases and J shed 5 bases, with 13 bases lying between them. From germline, CDR1 is MNHEY and CDR2 SMNVEV (reference sequence). This CDR3 comprises 14 residues. The CDR3 region has the DNA TGTGCCAGCAGTTTCATCCTGGGAGGGTATGGCTACACCTTC. It translates to CASSFILGGYGYTF.

This clonotype ranks as medium-sized. J is TRBJ2-7 and V is TRBV11-2; 7 bases line up with TRBD2. The CDR3 is made up of 15 amino acids. Germline lookup yields CDR1 SGHAT and CDR2 FQNNGV. Losses at the gene ends were 6 bases for V and 3 bases for J; bases not matched to a gene: 11. DNA for the CDR3: TGTGCCAGCAGTCTTGGGCCCCCGGGGGGCTACGAGCAGTACGTC. This translates into CASSLGPPGGYEQYV.